The next 25 T cell receptor beta chains were all read from a single sample in a study of blood T cells in healthy people across ages. Alongside a J-beta primer mix, a sample-barcoded 5' primer served in a second PCR lasting 7 to 11 cycles. TCRdb independently ran MiXCR on the 5' RACE reads; one entry per CDR3 protein. The sample records around 1.5 million distinct CDR3 sequences, roughly 32% being singletons. Sequences were obtained from blood. The receptor set was obtained from a woman between 25 and 40 years old in good health.

The genes are TRBV12-5 and TRBJ2-3; D not resolved. CDR3 length: 14 residues. V lost 1 base to trimming and J lost 2 bases, with 7 bases between them. Germline CDR1 LGHNT, CDR2 FRNRAP. CDR3 region: CASGLGASTDTQYF. CDR3 DNA: TGTGCTAGTGGTTTGGGCGCATCCACAGATACGCAGTATTTT. The full variable domain, in which reference TRBV12-5 and TRBJ2-3 provide the parts outside the CDR3, is DARVTQTPRHKVTEMGQEVTMRCQPILGHNTVFWYRQTMMQGLELLAYFRNRAPLDDSGMPKDRFSAEMPDATLATLKIQPSEPRDSAVYFCASGLGASTDTQYFGPGTRLTVL.

This clonotype was observed at least ten times. The chain employs TRBV20-1 and TRBJ2-6; a possible D gene is TRBD2 (6 bases). This CDR3 spans 17 amino acids. Germline CDR1 is DFQATT and CDR2 is SNEGSKA (reference sequence). V gave up 1 base and J gave up 0 bases, with 13 bases separating them. CDR3 residues: CSARGAGPSSGANVLTF. In DNA, the CDR3 is TGCAGTGCTAGAGGGGCGGGACCTAGCTCTGGGGCCAACGTCCTGACTTTC.

This clonotype has at least ten counts. The V call is TRBV20-1, the J call TRBJ2-7, with TRBD1 matching over 8 bases. Germline values: CDR1 DFQATT, CDR2 SNEGSKA (reference sequence). The ends lost 6 bases at V and 4 bases at J; junction bases unmatched: 11. The CDR3 loop spans 14 amino acids. CDR3 nucleotide sequence: TGCAGTGCCCCCCTACAGGGGGGCTCGTACGAGCAGTACTTC. Its protein is CSAPLQGGSYEQYF.

A few counts support this clonotype. The chain recombines TRBV29-1 with TRBJ2-1, with TRBD2 matching over 13 bases. Per germline, CDR1 SQVTM and CDR2 ANQGSEA. The J segment lost 7 bases and the V segment lost 7 bases, leaving 4 bases of the junction unmatched. The CDR3 has 13 amino acids. The CDR3 loop is CSATGLAGNEQFF. CDR3 sequence (DNA): TGCAGCGCTACGGGACTAGCGGGAAATGAGCAGTTCTTC.

This clonotype is a singleton in its sample. A read error may be the cause here, since a much bigger clone is one base away. CDR3 in amino acids: CAGSLAGTSGQETQYF. The CDR3 DNA sequence: TGTGCCGGCAGCTTAGCCGGGACTAGCGGGCAAGAGACCCAGTACTTC. This chain connects TRBV7-2 to TRBJ2-7; 12 nucleotides align to TRBD2. The DNA end lines up better with TRBJ2-5; the J call may be wrong. Germline CDR1 SGHTA, CDR2 FQGNSA. This CDR3 is built from 16 residues.

This clonotype was counted between two and nine times. The chain uses TRBV20-1 and TRBJ2-5, with 8 bases that match TRBD2. J was trimmed by 8 bases and V by 7 bases; bases with no gene match: 12. CDR1 is DFQATT and CDR2 is SNEGSKA in the germline V gene (reference sequence). The CDR3 loop spans 13 amino acids. The CDR3 bases are TGCAGTGGCGTGGAGGGCGGGGGGAGAACCCAGTACTTC. It yields the protein CSGVEGGGRTQYF.

V gene TRBV7-6 combines with J gene TRBJ2-7; maybe TRBD1 (6 bases). V lost 5 bases and J lost 6, with 14 bases in between. Per the germline V gene, CDR1 is SGHVS and CDR2 is FNYEAQ. The CDR3 consists of 13 residues. The CDR3 is CASSPQTGREQYF. CDR3 coding DNA: TGTGCCAGCAGCCCCCAGACAGGCCGCGAGCAGTACTTC.

This sequence joins TRBV15 and TRBJ1-1; D may be TRBD1 (5 bases). V was cut by 3 bases and J by 0 bases, with 8 bases left in between. Germline assignment: CDR1 LNHNV and CDR2 YYDKDF (reference sequence). This CDR3 is built from 14 residues. CDR3 amino acids: CATSRGRLNTEAFF. The CDR3, as DNA: TGTGCCACCAGCAGGGGACGGTTGAACACTGAAGCTTTCTTT.

This clonotype was picked up one time. CDR3 residues: CASSQLFEKLFF. The CDR3 nucleotides are TGCGCCAGCAGCCAACTTTTCGAAAAACTGTTTTTT. This rearrangement joins TRBV4-1 to TRBJ1-4; D remains unclear. The V gene lost 2 bases and the J gene lost 8 bases, with 6 bases spanning the gap. This CDR3 has 12 amino acids. Germline values: CDR1 MGHRA, CDR2 YSYEKL.

In its sample, this clonotype was seen a few times. The CDR3 protein is CASSLAQQAVYEQYF. Here the CDR3 DNA reads TGTGCCAGCAGCTTAGCCCAGCAAGCCGTCTACGAGCAGTACTTC. V usage is TRBV11-2 and J usage is TRBJ2-7; D gene ambiguous. Deletions cut 1 base from V and 3 bases from J, with 13 bases between. The CDR3 runs 15 residues. Germline CDR1 SGHAT, CDR2 FQNNGV.

The chain joins TRBV3-1 to TRBJ2-1; 12 bases match TRBD2. Germline CDR1 reads LGHDT; CDR2 reads YNNKEL (reference sequence). The CDR3 contains 16 residues. V was clipped by 0 bases and J by 9 bases; unmatched bases: 6. The CDR3 nucleotides are TGTGCCAGCAGCCAAGATCGACTAGCGGGAGAGTGTGAGCAGTTCTTC. As protein: CASSQDRLAGECEQFF.

The V gene is TRBV20-1, the J gene TRBJ1-5; TRBD1 aligns across 8 bases. After removal of 4 bases from V and 3 bases from J, the junction contained 8 bases not matched to a gene. The CDR3 extends over 15 amino acids. Germline loops: CDR1 DFQATT, CDR2 SNEGSKA (reference sequence). The CDR3 DNA is TGCAGTGCTAAGATGGGACAGGCCTACAATCAGCCCCAGCATTTT. This gives the protein CSAKMGQAYNQPQHF.

The rearrangement uses TRBV20-1 and TRBJ2-1; 12 nucleotides agree with TRBD2. The germline CDR1 and CDR2 sequences are DFQATT and SNEGSKA (reference sequence). V shed 3 bases and J 0 bases; nucleotides not matched to a gene: 9. The CDR3 sequence is 18 residues long. CDR3 region: CSARPSLAGGRSYNEQFF. As DNA, the CDR3 is TGCAGTGCTAGGCCATCACTAGCGGGGGGTCGCTCCTACAATGAGCAGTTCTTC.

This clonotype was counted between two and nine times. The chain carries TRBV10-3 and TRBJ2-7; D is possibly TRBD1 (6 bases). Germline V gene sequence: CDR1 ENHRY, CDR2 SYGVKD. The V and J ends lost 3 bases and 2 bases respectively, with 11 bases between them. CDR3 length: 14 residues. The CDR3 region is CAISDYQGTYEQYF. For the CDR3, the DNA is TGTGCCATCAGTGACTATCAGGGGACCTACGAGCAGTACTTC.

V is TRBV5-1 and J is TRBJ2-1; tentative D call: TRBD2 (6 bases). Germline V gene lookup returns CDR1 SGHRS and CDR2 YFSETQ. There are 14 residues in the CDR3. The V end was cut by 4 bases, the J end by 2 bases, with 10 bases between. The CDR3 sequence: CASSGLTAYNEQFF. The DNA of the CDR3 is TGCGCCAGCAGCGGACTAACGGCCTACAATGAGCAGTTCTTC. Looking up the rest from reference TRBV5-1 and TRBJ2-1 gives the full variable domain: KAGVTQTPRYLIKTRGQQVTLSCSPISGHRSVSWYQQTPGQGLQFLFEYFSETQRNKGNFPGRFSGRQFSNSRSEMNVSTLELGDSALYLCASSGLTAYNEQFFGPGTRLTVL.

This clonotype occurred a few times. The chain couples TRBV7-9 to TRBJ1-5, with 7 bases aligning to TRBD1. V lost 5 bases to trimming and J lost 7 bases; unmatched junction nucleotides: 11. Germline-derived CDR1 and CDR2 are SEHNR and FQNEAQ (reference sequence). The CDR3 is 15 amino acids. CDR3 nucleotides: TGTGCCAGCAGCCAGCAAGGGAGACAGGGACAGCCCCAGCATTTT. Protein product: CASSQQGRQGQPQHF.

This clonotype has only a few counts. The chain is built from TRBV20-1 and TRBJ2-7; possibly TRBD1 or TRBD2 for D (5 bases each). V dropped 1 base and J dropped 5 bases, with 9 bases sitting between them. CDR3 length equals 12 residues. Germline-derived CDR1 and CDR2 are DFQATT and SNEGSKA (reference sequence). The CDR3 coding sequence is TGCAGTGCTAGAGGCCGGGGCCACGAGCAGTACTTC. Translated: CSARGRGHEQYF.

Only one count was recorded for this clonotype. J is TRBJ2-5 and V is TRBV7-6; 14 positions match TRBD2. Germline V gene lookup returns CDR1 SGHVS and CDR2 FNYEAQ. Losses at the gene ends were 2 bases for V and 1 base for J; bases not matched to a gene: 3. This CDR3 contains 17 residues. This CDR3 is CASSLRLAGGTQETQYF. Written as DNA, the CDR3 is TGTGCCAGCAGCTTACGACTAGCGGGAGGGACCCAAGAGACCCAGTACTTC.

This clonotype was observed at least ten times. The chain joins TRBV29-1 to TRBJ2-7; the D gene is possibly TRBD2 (5 bases). With 6 bases removed from V and 4 bases from J, the gap between germline ends came to 19 bases. The CDR3 length is 14 residues. The germline V gene has CDR1 SQVTM and CDR2 ANQGSEA. CDR3 bases: TGCAGCGTGAACGGACCCGGGGAGTGGTACGAGCAGTACTTC. It specifies CSVNGPGEWYEQYF.

On this clonotype: A much larger clone differs by one base, so this may be a read error. V and J are TRBV4-1 and TRBJ2-5; D might be TRBD1 (5 bases). The closer fit of TRBJ2-7 to the DNA end suggests the J call may be wrong. Per the germline V gene, CDR1 is MGHRA and CDR2 is YSYEKL. The CDR3 loop spans 13 amino acids. DNA for the CDR3: TGCGCCGGCAGCAAGGGGCAGGGCACCGAGCAGTACTTC. Its translation is CAGSKGQGTEQYF.

On this clonotype itself: A single base separates this from a much larger clone, so it may be a read error. The CDR3 region has the DNA TGTGCCAACGGACCGGGACGGGGGGCCTCTGGGGCCAACGTCCTGACTTTC. Translating gives CANGPGRGASGANVLTF. J is TRBJ2-6 and V is TRBV10-3, with D possibly TRBD2 on 7 matching bases. CDR1 ENHRY and CDR2 SYGVKD come from the germline V gene. The CDR3 covers 17 residues. The ends were cut back, 10 bases at V and 0 bases at J, with 19 bases in the middle.

This clonotype showed up just a few times. The rearrangement links TRBV6-5 to TRBJ2-7; possible D gene TRBD2, 7 bases. Trimming cost V 5 bases and J 4 bases, with 21 bases left between them. CDR1 and CDR2 (germline): MNHEY, SVGAGI. The CDR3 extends over 16 amino acids. DNA of the CDR3: TGTGCCAGCAGTCGGGGGTTGCGGGGGCTGGTTTACGAGCAGTACTTC. Translated: CASSRGLRGLVYEQYF.

This sequence joins TRBV20-1 and TRBJ1-4; D uncertain. Germline-derived CDR1 and CDR2 are DFQATT and SNEGSKA (reference sequence). V dropped 6 bases and J dropped 7 bases, with 18 bases sitting between them. This CDR3 comprises 14 residues. The CDR3 DNA is TGCAGTGCCCGGCCGGCGGAGGGTGGTGAAAAACTGTTTTTT. This gives the protein CSARPAEGGEKLFF.

The V gene is TRBV5-5, the J gene TRBJ2-1; 7 bases are shared with TRBD2. The CDR3 totals 21 residues. Germline loops: CDR1 SGHKS, CDR2 YYEKEE (reference sequence). Losses at the gene ends were 1 base for V and 0 bases for J; bases not matched to a gene: 19. CDR3 in amino acids: CASSLKFWNPGGLSSYNEQFF. CDR3 coding DNA: TGTGCCAGCAGCTTGAAATTCTGGAACCCGGGAGGACTTAGCTCCTACAATGAGCAGTTCTTC. The whole variable domain, remainder taken from reference TRBV5-5 and TRBJ2-1, is DAGVTQSPTHLIKTRGQQVTLRCSPISGHKSVSWYQQVLGQGPQFIFQYYEKEERGRGNFPDRFSARQFPNYSSELNVNALLLGDSALYLCASSLKFWNPGGLSSYNEQFFGPGTRLTVL.

The rearrangement joins TRBV20-1 to TRBJ2-7; 7 positions agree with TRBD2. V was pared by 3 bases and J by 2 bases, with 7 bases of the junction left unmatched. This CDR3 has 14 residues. Germline V gene sequence: CDR1 DFQATT, CDR2 SNEGSKA (reference sequence). The CDR3 DNA reads TGCAGTGCTAGGGTCCGGGGGGAGCCCTACGAGCAGTACTTC. Amino acids: CSARVRGEPYEQYF.